The 22 T cell receptor beta chains below were found in one sample sequenced in a study of blood T cell repertoires in COVID-19. Repertoires were generated with immunoSEQ multiplex PCR, while TCRdb's copy carries only in-frame clones and drops some. The data hold roughly 260,000 clones, with more than 85% observed a single time. The specimen sequenced was peripheral blood. The receptors shown here come from a person aged 18 to 30 with COVID-19, enrolled during active disease.

The chain employs TRBV2 and TRBJ2-3; 9 nucleotides align to TRBD2. The V segment lost 7 bases and the J segment 2 bases; nucleotides outside the gene matches: 10. The CDR3 spans 16 residues. Looked up from germline, CDR1 is SNHLY and CDR2 is FYNNEI. CDR3 residues: CASIPSGTPATDTQYF. For the CDR3, the DNA is TGTGCCAGCATTCCTAGCGGGACCCCCGCCACAGATACGCAGTATTTT.

The CDR3: CASSWGGSYEQYF. CDR3 nucleotides: TGTGCCAGCAGCTGGGGGGGTTCCTACGAGCAGTACTTC. The chain uses TRBV6-2 or TRBV6-3 and TRBJ2-7, with 7 bases identical to TRBD2. The CDR3 has 13 amino acids. Germline values: CDR1 MNHEY, CDR2 SVGEGT. V gave up 6 bases and J gave up 1 base; unmatched junction bases: 3.

This clone came up a few times. The genes are TRBV7-9 and TRBJ1-5, with 8 bases identical to TRBD1. This CDR3 is 17 amino acids long. CDR1 SEHNR and CDR2 FQNEAQ come from the germline V gene (reference sequence). V shed 5 bases, J shed 3 bases, and the junction held 12 bases outside the gene matches. The CDR3 reads CASSPRQGRGNNQPQHF. The CDR3 DNA reads TGTGCCAGCAGCCCGAGACAGGGGAGGGGGAACAATCAGCCCCAGCATTTT.

The chain links TRBV5-1 to TRBJ2-7; a possible D gene is TRBD2 (5 bases). The germline V gene has CDR1 SGHRS and CDR2 YFSETQ. With 0 bases removed from V and 0 bases from J, the gap between germline ends came to 16 bases. The CDR3 has 17 residues. The CDR3 nucleotides read TGCGCCAGCAGCTTGGGATCCTGGCTAGCAGCCTCCTACGAGCAGTACTTC. It specifies CASSLGSWLAASYEQYF. Drawing the rest from reference TRBV5-1 and TRBJ2-7, the complete variable domain is KAGVTQTPRYLIKTRGQQVTLSCSPISGHRSVSWYQQTPGQGLQFLFEYFSETQRNKGNFPGRFSGRQFSNSRSEMNVSTLELGDSALYLCASSLGSWLAASYEQYFGPGTRLTVT.

The chain recombines TRBV5-4 with TRBJ2-5; D is uncertain. CDR3 size: 13 residues. CDR1 SGHNT and CDR2 YYREEE come from the germline V gene (reference sequence). Trimming removed 4 bases at V and 5 bases at J, with 12 bases between. DNA of the CDR3: TGTGCCAGCAGCGATAAGGAGAGGGAGACCCAGTACTTC. Amino acids: CASSDKERETQYF.

The CDR3 DNA reads TGTGCCAGCAGTTTGGGAGGGTACAATGAGCAGTTCTTC. Protein: CASSLGGYNEQFF. The V call is TRBV12-3 or TRBV12-4, the J call TRBJ2-1, with TRBD2 matching 7 bases. V lost 3 bases, J lost 4 bases, and 0 bases stayed unmatched. This CDR3 spans 13 amino acids.

The rearrangement uses TRBV3-1 (or the pseudogene TRBV3-2) and TRBJ2-7, with TRBD1 identical over 10 bases. CDR1 and CDR2 from the germline V gene are LGHDT and YNNKEL (reference sequence). V lost 1 base, J lost 6 bases, and 6 bases stayed unmatched. The CDR3 has 15 residues. CDR3 bases: TGTGCCAGCAGCCAAGGGGGGACAGGGGTGTTCGAGCAGTACTTC. Translating it yields CASSQGGTGVFEQYF.

The V and J genes are TRBV6-7 and TRBJ1-5; D call uncertain. TRBV6-7 belongs to the ORF category, with a function that is uncertain. With 2 bases removed from V and 1 base from J, the gap between germline ends came to 9 bases. The CDR3 totals 15 residues. CDR3 in amino acids: CASSYREGSNQPQHF. Here the CDR3 DNA reads TGTGCCAGCAGTTACAGGGAGGGCAGCAATCAGCCCCAGCATTTT.

The chain employs TRBV6-2 or TRBV6-3 and TRBJ1-3, with 7 nucleotides matching TRBD1. The CDR3 loop spans 15 amino acids. CDR1 is MNHEY and CDR2 is SVGEGT in the germline V gene. V lost 5 bases, J lost 2 bases, and 6 bases stayed unmatched. The CDR3 spells CASSLTGEPGNTIYF. The DNA for the CDR3 is TGTGCCAGCAGTCTTACAGGGGAACCTGGAAACACCATATATTTT.

The genes are TRBV19 and TRBJ2-5; possible D gene TRBD1, 6 bases. The CDR3 loop spans 16 amino acids. The germline V and J ends were trimmed by 3 bases and 0 bases, with 14 bases remaining between them. Germline CDR1 reads LNHDA; CDR2 reads SQIVND (reference sequence). In DNA form, the CDR3 reads TGTGCCAGTAGTATGGGGGCTACGCCGTACCAAGAGACCCAGTACTTC. Translated, it gives CASSMGATPYQETQYF.

This chain connects TRBV25-1 to TRBJ2-3, with 9 positions matching TRBD2. The junction had 12 bases not matched to a gene; V was cut back by 2 bases and J by 3 bases. The V gene's germline CDR1 is MGHDK and CDR2 SYGVNS. The CDR3 sequence is 18 residues long. CDR3 in amino acids: CASSEIWSSGTHTDTQYF. The CDR3 DNA is TGTGCCAGCAGTGAAATCTGGTCTAGCGGGACTCATACAGATACGCAGTATTTT.

The table lists this clone with a count of one. This chain uses TRBV29-1 with TRBJ1-2; TRBD1 aligns across 7 bases. The CDR3 sequence is 13 residues long. The V gene end was trimmed by 7 bases and the J gene end by 8 bases; junction bases not matched to a gene: 13. The germline V gene encodes CDR1 SQVTM and CDR2 ANQGSEA. CDR3 sequence: CSAGQNPEVGYTF. CDR3 coding DNA: TGCAGCGCGGGACAGAATCCCGAAGTGGGCTACACCTTC.

V is TRBV6-6 and J is TRBJ2-7; TRBD1 might be the D (5 bases). Germline V gene sequence: CDR1 MNHNY, CDR2 SVGAGI (reference sequence). The CDR3 length is 16 residues. V was clipped by 5 bases and J by 0 bases, with 17 bases between them. The CDR3 protein is CASSPTTGQTSYEQYF. CDR3 bases: TGTGCCAGCAGTCCAACCACAGGCCAAACCTCCTACGAGCAGTACTTC.

The CDR3: CASSWGGRLNTEAFF. CDR3 nucleotides: TGTGCCAGCAGCTGGGGCGGCAGATTGAACACTGAAGCTTTCTTT. V is TRBV11-2 and J is TRBJ1-1, with a weak D call TRBD1 (5 bases). Trimming removed 4 bases from V and 0 bases from J, with 12 bases in between. The CDR3 covers 15 residues. CDR1 SGHAT and CDR2 FQNNGV come from the germline V gene.

The gene calls are TRBV18 and TRBJ2-3; TRBD1 is a possible D gene (6 bases). The V end was cut by 3 bases, the J end by 3 bases, with 13 bases between. This CDR3 is 15 amino acids long. Germline CDR1 and CDR2: KGHSH and LQKENI. The CDR3 bases are TGTGCCAGCTCACCTGGAACAGGGAAAACAGATACGCAGTATTTT. This translates into CASSPGTGKTDTQYF.

The V call is TRBV7-2, the J call TRBJ2-3, with 9 bases that match TRBD2. Germline V lookup: CDR1 SGHTA, CDR2 FQGNSA. The CDR3 totals 17 residues. The V segment lost 5 bases and the J segment 0 bases; nucleotides outside the gene matches: 9. CDR3 in amino acids: CASSPGLALTSTDTQYF. CDR3 DNA: TGTGCCAGCAGCCCGGGACTAGCCCTGACTAGCACAGATACGCAGTATTTT.

This sequence joins TRBV28 and TRBJ2-2; 14 nucleotides agree with TRBD2. V lost 4 bases and J lost 4; bases outside the gene matches: 17. Germline lookup yields CDR1 MDHEN and CDR2 SYDVKM. The CDR3 runs 21 residues. CDR3 DNA sequence: TGTGCCAGCAGTTCGACTTTCCCGGGACTAGCGGGAGCGGCGGGCACCGGGGAGCTGTTTTTT. It encodes CASSSTFPGLAGAAGTGELFF.

This sequence joins TRBV20-1 and TRBJ2-2; 7 bases are shared with TRBD2. V shed 3 bases, J shed 6 bases, and the junction held 13 bases outside the gene matches. Germline values: CDR1 DFQATT, CDR2 SNEGSKA (reference sequence). This CDR3 contains 16 residues. DNA of the CDR3: TGCAGTGCTAGTGGCGGGAGCTATTCCCCCGCCGGGGAGCTGTTTTTT. This sequence encodes CSASGGSYSPAGELFF.

V and J are TRBV5-5 and TRBJ2-1, with D perhaps matching TRBD2 (5 bases). The germline V gene has CDR1 SGHKS and CDR2 YYEKEE (reference sequence). This CDR3 contains 14 residues. Trimming removed 0 bases from V and 8 bases from J, with 12 bases in between. DNA of the CDR3: TGTGCCAGCAGCTTGGAGGCTAGCATACATGAGCAGTTCTTC. Protein product: CASSLEASIHEQFF.

The rearrangement uses TRBV2 and TRBJ2-7, with D possibly being TRBD2 (5 bases). Between the trimmed V and J ends, which lost 4 bases and 2 bases, there was a span of 9 bases. Germline CDR1 SNHLY, CDR2 FYNNEI. This CDR3 is built from 13 residues. The CDR3 region is CASSGLTTYEQYF. CDR3 nucleotide sequence: TGTGCCAGCAGTGGACTGACTACCTACGAGCAGTACTTC.

The V gene is TRBV10-3, the J gene TRBJ2-1; 8 bases map to TRBD2. V was clipped by 2 bases and J by 0 bases; unmatched bases: 0. The CDR3 loop spans 15 amino acids. Germline V gives CDR1 ENHRY, CDR2 SYGVKD. In DNA, the CDR3 is TGTGCCATCAGTGAGAGCGGGAGCTCCTACAATGAGCAGTTCTTC. Translating it yields CAISESGSSYNEQFF.

The gene calls are TRBV19 and TRBJ1-5; 11 bases match TRBD1. Losses at the gene ends were 9 bases for V and 4 bases for J; bases not matched to a gene: 2. Germline assignment: CDR1 LNHDA and CDR2 SQIVND (reference sequence). This CDR3 has 13 amino acids. The CDR3, as DNA: TGTGCCAGCGGGACAGGGGGAAATCAGCCCCAGCATTTT. This encodes CASGTGGNQPQHF.